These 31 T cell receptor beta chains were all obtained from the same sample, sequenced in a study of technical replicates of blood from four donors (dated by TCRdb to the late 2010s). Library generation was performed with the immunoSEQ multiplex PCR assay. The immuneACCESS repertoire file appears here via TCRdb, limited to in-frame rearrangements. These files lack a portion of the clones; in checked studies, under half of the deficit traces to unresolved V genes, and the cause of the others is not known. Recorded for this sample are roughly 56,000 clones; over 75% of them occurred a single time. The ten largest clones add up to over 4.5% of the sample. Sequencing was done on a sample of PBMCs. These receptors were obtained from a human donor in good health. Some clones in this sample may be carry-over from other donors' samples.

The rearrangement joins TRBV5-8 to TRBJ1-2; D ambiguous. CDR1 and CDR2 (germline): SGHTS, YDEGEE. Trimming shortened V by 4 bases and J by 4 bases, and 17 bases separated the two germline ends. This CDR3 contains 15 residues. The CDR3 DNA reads TGTGCCAGCAGCACCGAGGGCAGATGGACCTATGGCTACACCTTC. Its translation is CASSTEGRWTYGYTF.

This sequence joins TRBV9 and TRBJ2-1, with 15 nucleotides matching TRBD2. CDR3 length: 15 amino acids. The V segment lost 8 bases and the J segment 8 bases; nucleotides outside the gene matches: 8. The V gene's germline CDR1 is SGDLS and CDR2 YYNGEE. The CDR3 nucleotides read TGTGCCAGGACCGGGACTAGCGGGAGGATGGATGAGCAGTTCTTC. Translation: CARTGTSGRMDEQFF.

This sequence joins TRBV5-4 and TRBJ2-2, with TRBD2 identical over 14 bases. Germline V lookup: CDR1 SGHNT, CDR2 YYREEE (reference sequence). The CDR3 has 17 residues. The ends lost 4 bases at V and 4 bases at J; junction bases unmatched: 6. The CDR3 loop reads CASSTRLAGGRTGELFF. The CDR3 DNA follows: TGTGCCAGCAGCACCCGACTAGCGGGAGGGCGCACCGGGGAGCTGTTTTTT.

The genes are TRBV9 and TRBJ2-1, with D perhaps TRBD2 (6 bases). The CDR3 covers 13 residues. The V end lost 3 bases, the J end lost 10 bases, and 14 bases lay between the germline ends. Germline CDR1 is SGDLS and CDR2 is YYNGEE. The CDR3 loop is CASSAGVVGEQFF. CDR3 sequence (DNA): TGTGCCAGCAGCGCGGGGGTGGTAGGAGAGCAGTTCTTC.

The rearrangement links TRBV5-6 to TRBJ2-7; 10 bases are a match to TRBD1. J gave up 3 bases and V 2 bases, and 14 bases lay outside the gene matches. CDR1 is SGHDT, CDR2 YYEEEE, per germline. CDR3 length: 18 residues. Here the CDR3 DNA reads TGTGCCAGCAGCTTAGCCCGGGACAGGGGAGGTCGGTTCTACGAGCAGTACTTC. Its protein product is CASSLARDRGGRFYEQYF.

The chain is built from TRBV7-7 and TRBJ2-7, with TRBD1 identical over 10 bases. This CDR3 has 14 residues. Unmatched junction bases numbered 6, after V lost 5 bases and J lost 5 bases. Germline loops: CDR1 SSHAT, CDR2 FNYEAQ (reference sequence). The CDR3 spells CASSPDRGAHEQYF. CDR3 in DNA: TGTGCCAGCAGCCCGGACAGGGGGGCTCACGAGCAGTACTTC.

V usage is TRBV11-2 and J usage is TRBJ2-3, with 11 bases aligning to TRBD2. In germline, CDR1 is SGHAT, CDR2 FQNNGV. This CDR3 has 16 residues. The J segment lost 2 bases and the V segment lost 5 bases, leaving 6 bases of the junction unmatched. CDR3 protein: CASSQLAGGYTDTQYF. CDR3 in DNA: TGTGCCAGCAGCCAGTTAGCGGGAGGGTACACAGATACGCAGTATTTT. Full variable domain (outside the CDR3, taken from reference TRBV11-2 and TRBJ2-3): EAGVAQSPRYKIIEKRQSVAFWCNPISGHATLYWYQQILGQGPKLLIQFQNNGVVDDSQLPKDRFSAERLKGVDSTLKIQPAKLEDSAVYLCASSQLAGGYTDTQYFGPGTRLTVL.

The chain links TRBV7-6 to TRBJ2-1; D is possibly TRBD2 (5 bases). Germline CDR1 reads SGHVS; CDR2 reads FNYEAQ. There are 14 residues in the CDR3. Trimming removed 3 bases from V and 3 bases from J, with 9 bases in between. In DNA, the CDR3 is TGTGCCAGCAGCTTGGGCGGGCACTACAATGAGCAGTTCTTC. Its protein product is CASSLGGHYNEQFF.

The CDR3, as DNA: TGTGCCAGCAGCGTACGGGGGGCGGGTGAAAAACTGTTTTTT. Protein sequence: CASSVRGAGEKLFF. This rearrangement joins TRBV9 to TRBJ1-4; possibly TRBD1 for D (6 bases). The CDR3 is 14 residues long. Germline CDR1 SGDLS, CDR2 YYNGEE. V shed 1 base and J shed 7 bases, with 11 bases lying between them.

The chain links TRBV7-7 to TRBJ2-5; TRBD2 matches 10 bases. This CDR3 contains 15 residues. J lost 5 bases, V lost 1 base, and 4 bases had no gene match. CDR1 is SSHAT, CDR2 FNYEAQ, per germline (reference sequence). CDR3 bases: TGTGCCAGCAGCTTAGGCCTAGCGGGGGCTGAGACCCAGTACTTC. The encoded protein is CASSLGLAGAETQYF. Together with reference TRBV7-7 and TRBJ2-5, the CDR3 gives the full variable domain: GAGVSQSPRYKVTKRGQDVTLRCDPISSHATLYWYQQALGQGPEFLTYFNYEAQPDKSGLPSDRFSAERPEGSISTLTIQRTEQRDSAMYRCASSLGLAGAETQYFGPGTRLLVL.

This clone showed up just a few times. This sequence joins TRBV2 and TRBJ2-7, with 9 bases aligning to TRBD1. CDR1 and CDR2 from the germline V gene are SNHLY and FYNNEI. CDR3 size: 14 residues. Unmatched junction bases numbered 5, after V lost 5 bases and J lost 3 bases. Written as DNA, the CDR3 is TGTGCCAGCAGTCCACGGACAGGGGTCTACGAGCAGTACTTC. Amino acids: CASSPRTGVYEQYF.

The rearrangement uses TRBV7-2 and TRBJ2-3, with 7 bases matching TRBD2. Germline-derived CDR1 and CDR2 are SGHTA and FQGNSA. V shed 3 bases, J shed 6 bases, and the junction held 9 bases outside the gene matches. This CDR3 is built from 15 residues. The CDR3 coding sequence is TGTGCCAGCAGCTTTGTCGTGGGAGGGGCGGATACGCAGTATTTT. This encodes CASSFVVGGADTQYF.

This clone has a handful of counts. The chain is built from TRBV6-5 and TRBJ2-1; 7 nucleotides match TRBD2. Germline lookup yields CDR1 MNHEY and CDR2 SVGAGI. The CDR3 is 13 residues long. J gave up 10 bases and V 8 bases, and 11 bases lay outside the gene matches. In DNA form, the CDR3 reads TGTGCCAGCGGAAAAAAGCGGGATTGGGAGCAGTTCTTC. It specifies CASGKKRDWEQFF.

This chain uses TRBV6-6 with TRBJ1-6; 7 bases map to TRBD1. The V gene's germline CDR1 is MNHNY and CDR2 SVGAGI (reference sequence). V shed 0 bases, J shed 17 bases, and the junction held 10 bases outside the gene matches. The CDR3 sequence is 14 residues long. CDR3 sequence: CASSYSGTGDIFHF. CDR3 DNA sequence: TGTGCCAGCAGTTACTCGGGCACAGGGGACATTTTCCACTTT.

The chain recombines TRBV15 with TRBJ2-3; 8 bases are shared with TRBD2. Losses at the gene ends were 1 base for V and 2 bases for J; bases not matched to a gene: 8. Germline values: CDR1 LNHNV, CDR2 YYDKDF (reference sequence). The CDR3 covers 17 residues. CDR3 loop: CATSRVYSGGPTDTQYF. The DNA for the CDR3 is TGTGCCACCAGCAGAGTTTACAGCGGGGGCCCCACAGATACGCAGTATTTT.

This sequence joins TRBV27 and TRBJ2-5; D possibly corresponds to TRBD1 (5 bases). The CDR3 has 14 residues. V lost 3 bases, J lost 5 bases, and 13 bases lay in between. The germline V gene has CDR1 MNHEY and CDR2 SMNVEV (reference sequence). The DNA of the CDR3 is TGTGCCAGCAGTTTTGCCAGGGTCGGGGAGACCCAGTACTTC. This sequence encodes CASSFARVGETQYF.

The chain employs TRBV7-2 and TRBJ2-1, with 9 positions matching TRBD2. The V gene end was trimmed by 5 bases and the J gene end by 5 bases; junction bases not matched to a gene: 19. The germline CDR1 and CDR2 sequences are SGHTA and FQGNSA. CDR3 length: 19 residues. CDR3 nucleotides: TGTGCCAGCAGCACCCGGGGGCTAGCGGGGCGTTCTGGTCACAATGAGCAGTTCTTC. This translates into CASSTRGLAGRSGHNEQFF.

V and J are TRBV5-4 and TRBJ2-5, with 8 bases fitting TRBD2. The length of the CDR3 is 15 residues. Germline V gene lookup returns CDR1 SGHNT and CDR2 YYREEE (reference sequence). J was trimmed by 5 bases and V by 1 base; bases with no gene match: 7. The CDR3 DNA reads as TGTGCCAGCAGCTTGTCGGGGGGGGTACGGGAGACCCAGTACTTC. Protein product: CASSLSGGVRETQYF.

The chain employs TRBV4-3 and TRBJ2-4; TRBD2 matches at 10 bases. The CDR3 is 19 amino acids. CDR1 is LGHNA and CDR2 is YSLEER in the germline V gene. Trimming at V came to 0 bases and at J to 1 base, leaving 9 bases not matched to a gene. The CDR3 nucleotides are TGCGCCAGCAGCCAAGACCCTAGCGGGGGTGGATCGGCCAAAAACATTCAGTACTTC. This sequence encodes CASSQDPSGGGSAKNIQYF.

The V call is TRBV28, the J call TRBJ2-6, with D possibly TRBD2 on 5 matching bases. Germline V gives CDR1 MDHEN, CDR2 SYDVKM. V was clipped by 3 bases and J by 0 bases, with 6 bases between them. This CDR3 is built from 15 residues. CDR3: CASSFGGSGANVLTF. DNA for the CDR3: TGTGCCAGCAGTTTTGGAGGCTCTGGGGCCAACGTCCTGACTTTC.

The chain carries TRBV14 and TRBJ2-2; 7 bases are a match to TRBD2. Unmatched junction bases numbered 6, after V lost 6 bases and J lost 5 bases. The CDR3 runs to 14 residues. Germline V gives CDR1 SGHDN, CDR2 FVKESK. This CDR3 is CASRTGGTTGELFF. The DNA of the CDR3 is TGTGCCAGCAGAACGGGGGGAACAACCGGGGAGCTGTTTTTT.

The CDR3 nucleotides read TGTGCCAGCAGGGGGGGGACTAGCGCTACGAACACCGGGGAGCTGTTTTTT. Residues: CASRGGTSATNTGELFF. The V call is TRBV5-6, the J call TRBJ2-2; 10 bases map to TRBD2. The CDR3 consists of 17 residues. The V and J ends lost 5 bases and 0 bases, in that order; junction bases with no gene match: 7. Germline CDR1 and CDR2: SGHDT and YYEEEE.

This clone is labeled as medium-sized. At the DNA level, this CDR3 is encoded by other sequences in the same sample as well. The CDR3 reads CASSLSGGYNEQFF. As DNA, the CDR3 is TGCGCCAGCAGCTTGAGCGGGGGCTACAATGAGCAGTTCTTC. The gene calls are TRBV5-1 and TRBJ2-1, with 8 bases that match TRBD2. This CDR3 contains 14 residues. V lost 1 base to trimming and J lost 3 bases; unmatched junction nucleotides: 0. Germline values: CDR1 SGHRS, CDR2 YFSETQ.

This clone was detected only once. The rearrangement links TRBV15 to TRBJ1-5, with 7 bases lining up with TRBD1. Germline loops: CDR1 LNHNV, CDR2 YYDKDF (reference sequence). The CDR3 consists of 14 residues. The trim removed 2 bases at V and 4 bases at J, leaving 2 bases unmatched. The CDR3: CATSRWGQNQPQHF. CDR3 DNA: TGTGCCACCAGCAGATGGGGACAGAATCAGCCCCAGCATTTT.

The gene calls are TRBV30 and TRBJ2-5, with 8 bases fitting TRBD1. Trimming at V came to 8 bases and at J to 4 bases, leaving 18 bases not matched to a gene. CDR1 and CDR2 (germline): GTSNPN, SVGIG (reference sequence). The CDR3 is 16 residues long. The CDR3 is CAHSRAGGWKGETQYF. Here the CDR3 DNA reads TGTGCCCACTCCCGGGCAGGGGGCTGGAAGGGAGAGACCCAGTACTTC.

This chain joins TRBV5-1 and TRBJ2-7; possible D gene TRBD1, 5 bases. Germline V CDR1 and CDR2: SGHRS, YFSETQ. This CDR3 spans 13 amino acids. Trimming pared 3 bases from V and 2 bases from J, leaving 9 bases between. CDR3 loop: CASSSDSTYEQYF. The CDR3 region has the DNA TGCGCCAGCAGCTCCGACAGTACCTACGAGCAGTACTTC. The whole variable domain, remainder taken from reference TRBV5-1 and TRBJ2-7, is KAGVTQTPRYLIKTRGQQVTLSCSPISGHRSVSWYQQTPGQGLQFLFEYFSETQRNKGNFPGRFSGRQFSNSRSEMNVSTLELGDSALYLCASSSDSTYEQYFGPGTRLTVT.

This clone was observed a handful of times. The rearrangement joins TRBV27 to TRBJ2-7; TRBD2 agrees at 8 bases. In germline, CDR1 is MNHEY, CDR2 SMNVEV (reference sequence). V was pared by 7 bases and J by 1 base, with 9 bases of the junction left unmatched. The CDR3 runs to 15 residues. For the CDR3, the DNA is TGTGCCAGCACCCTTAGCGGGGATCTTTCCTACGAGCAGTACTTC. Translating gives CASTLSGDLSYEQYF.

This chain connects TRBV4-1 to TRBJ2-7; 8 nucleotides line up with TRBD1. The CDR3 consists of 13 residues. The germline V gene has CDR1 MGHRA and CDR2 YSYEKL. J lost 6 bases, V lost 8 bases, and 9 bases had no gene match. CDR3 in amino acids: CASRGTGGLEQYF. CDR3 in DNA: TGCGCCAGCCGTGGGACAGGCGGGCTCGAGCAGTACTTC.

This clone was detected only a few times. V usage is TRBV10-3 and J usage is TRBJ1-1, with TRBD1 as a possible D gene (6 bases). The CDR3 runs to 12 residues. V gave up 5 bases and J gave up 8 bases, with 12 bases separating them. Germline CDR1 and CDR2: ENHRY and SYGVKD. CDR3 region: CAISKKDREAFF. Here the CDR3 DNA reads TGTGCCATCAGTAAGAAAGACAGGGAAGCTTTCTTT.

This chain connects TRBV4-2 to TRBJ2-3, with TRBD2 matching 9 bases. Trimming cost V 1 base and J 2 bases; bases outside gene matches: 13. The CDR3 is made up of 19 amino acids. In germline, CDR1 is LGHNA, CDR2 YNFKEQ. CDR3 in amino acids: CASSQGSPAGGQITDTQYF. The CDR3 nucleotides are TGTGCCAGCAGCCAAGGTTCTCCAGCGGGGGGCCAAATCACAGATACGCAGTATTTT.

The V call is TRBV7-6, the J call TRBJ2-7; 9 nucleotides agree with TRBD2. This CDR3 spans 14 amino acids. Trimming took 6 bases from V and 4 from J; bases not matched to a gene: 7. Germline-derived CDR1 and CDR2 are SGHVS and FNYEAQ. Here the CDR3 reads CASSRGGGEYEQYF. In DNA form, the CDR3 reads TGTGCCAGCAGTCGCGGGGGGGGAGAGTACGAGCAGTACTTC.